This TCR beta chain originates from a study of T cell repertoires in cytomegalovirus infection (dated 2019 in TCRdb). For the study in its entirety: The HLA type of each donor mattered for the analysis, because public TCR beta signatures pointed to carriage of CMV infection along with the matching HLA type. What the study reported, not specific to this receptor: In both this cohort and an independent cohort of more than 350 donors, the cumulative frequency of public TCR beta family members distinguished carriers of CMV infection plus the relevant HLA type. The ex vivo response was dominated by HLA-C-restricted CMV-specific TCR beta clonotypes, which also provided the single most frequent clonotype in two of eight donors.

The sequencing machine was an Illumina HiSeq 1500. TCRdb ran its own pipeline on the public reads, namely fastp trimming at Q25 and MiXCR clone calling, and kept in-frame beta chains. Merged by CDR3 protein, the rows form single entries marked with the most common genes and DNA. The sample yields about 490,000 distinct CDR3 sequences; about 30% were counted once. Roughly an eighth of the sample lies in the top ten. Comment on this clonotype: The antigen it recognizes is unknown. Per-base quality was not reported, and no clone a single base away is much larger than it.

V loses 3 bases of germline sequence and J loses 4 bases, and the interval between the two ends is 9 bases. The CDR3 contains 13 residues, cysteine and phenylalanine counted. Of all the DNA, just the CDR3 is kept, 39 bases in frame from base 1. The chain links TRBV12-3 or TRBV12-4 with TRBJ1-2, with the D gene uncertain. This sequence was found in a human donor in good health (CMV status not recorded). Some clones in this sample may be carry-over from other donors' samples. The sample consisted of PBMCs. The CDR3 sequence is CASSFEGGYGYTF. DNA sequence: TGTGCCAGCAGTTTCGAAGGTGGCTATGGCTACACCTTC.